This entry features one TCR beta chain sequence. The sample is drawn from a study of cytomegalovirus exposure and HLA in healthy donors. The PCR ran on 60 Vbeta and 13 Jbeta primers. Profiled with immunoSEQ multiplex PCR; TCRdb holds only in-frame clones, not every one. This sample has more than 85,000 clones, with under 85% found just once. The sequenced sample consisted of PBMCs. The source is a man aged 40-55 years in good health and CMV-seronegative.

For the CDR3, the DNA is TGTGCCTGGGACGGGACAGCCTGGAATACGCAGTATTTT. It yields the protein CAWDGTAWNTQYF. The chain joins TRBV30 to TRBJ2-3; TRBD1 matches 7 bases. The CDR3 loop spans 13 amino acids. V trimming: 5 bases; J trimming: 7 bases; junction bases outside the gene matches: 9. The germline V gene encodes CDR1 GTSNPN and CDR2 SVGIG (reference sequence).